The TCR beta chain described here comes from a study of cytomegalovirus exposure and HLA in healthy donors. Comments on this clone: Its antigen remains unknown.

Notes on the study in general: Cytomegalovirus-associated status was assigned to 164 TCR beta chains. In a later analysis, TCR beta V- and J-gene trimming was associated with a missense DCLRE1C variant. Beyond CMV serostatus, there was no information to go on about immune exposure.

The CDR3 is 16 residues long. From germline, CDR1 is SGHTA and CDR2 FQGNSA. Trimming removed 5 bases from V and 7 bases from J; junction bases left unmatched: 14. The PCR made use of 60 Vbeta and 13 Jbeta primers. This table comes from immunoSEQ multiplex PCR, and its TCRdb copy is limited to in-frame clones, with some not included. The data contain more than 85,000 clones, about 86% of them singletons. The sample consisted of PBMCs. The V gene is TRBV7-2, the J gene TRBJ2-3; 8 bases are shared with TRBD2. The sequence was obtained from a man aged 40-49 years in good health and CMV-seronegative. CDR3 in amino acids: CASSQASGPPLNTQYF. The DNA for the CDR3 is TGTGCCAGCAGCCAGGCTAGCGGGCCACCGTTAAATACGCAGTATTTT.